This T cell receptor (beta chain) was retrieved from a study of CD8+CD57+ T cells in acquired aplastic anemia. It was genomic DNA that served as the template for profiling TCR beta VDJ and CDR3. TCRdb reprocessed the reads via MiXCR and lists one record per CDR3 protein. The sample has more than 250,000 distinct CDR3 sequences; approximately 55% are singletons. To note about this clonotype: As yet, its antigen is unknown.

Findings and caveats of the study: CD8+ Simpson's diversity in patients was not significantly different from that in controls.

The TCR sequence derives from a human donor with severe aplastic anemia or a healthy control (not recorded which). Sequenced sample: sorted CD4+, CD8+, or CD8+CD57+ T cells (not recorded which) from PBMCs.

The CDR3 region is CATSDPIVGQGFYGYTF. The DNA of the CDR3 is TGTGCCACCAGTGACCCCATTGTGGGACAGGGATTCTATGGCTACACCTTC. The chain uses TRBV24-1 and TRBJ1-2; 9 nucleotides line up with TRBD1. Germline CDR1 KGHDR, CDR2 SFDVKD. Germline trimming cut 4 bases from V and 4 bases from J; bases unmatched to any gene: 12. This CDR3 spans 17 amino acids.